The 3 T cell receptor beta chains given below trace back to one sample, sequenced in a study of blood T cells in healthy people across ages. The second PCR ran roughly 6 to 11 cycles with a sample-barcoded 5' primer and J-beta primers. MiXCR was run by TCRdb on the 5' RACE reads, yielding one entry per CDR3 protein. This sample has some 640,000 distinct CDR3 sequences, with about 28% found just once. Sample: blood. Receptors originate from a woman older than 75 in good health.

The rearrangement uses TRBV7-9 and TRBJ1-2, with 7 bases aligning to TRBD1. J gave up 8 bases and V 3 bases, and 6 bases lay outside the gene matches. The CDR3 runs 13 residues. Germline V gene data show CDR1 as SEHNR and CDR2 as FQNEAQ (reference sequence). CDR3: CASSLEGTEGYTF. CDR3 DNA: TGTGCCAGCAGCTTGGAGGGGACAGAGGGCTACACCTTC.

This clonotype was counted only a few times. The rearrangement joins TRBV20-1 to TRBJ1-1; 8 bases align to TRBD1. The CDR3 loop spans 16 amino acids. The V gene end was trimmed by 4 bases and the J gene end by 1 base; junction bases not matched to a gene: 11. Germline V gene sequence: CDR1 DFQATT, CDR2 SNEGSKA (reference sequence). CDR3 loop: CSAKAPGGGRNTEAFF. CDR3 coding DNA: TGCAGTGCTAAGGCCCCAGGGGGCGGGAGGAACACTGAAGCTTTCTTT.

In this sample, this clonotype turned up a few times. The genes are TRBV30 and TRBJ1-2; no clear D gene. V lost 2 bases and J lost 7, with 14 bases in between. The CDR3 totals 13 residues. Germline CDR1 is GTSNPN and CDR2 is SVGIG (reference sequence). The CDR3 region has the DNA TGTGCCTGGAGTAAACTGGGGTCGGGTGGCTACACCTTC. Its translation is CAWSKLGSGGYTF.